These 29 T cell receptor beta chains were sequenced from one sample in a study of persistence of HIV-infected CD4 T cells. Antigen specificity for these receptors is unknown. Lysates of CMV-infected fibroblasts at 9 to 10 ug/mL stimulated these cells. Sorted nonresponding memory CD4+ T cells were CD40L-negative, CD69-negative, CD45RO-high. Sequencing used immunoSEQ version 4 in survey mode. The table came from immunoSEQ multiplex PCR; TCRdb's copy has only in-frame clones and leaves some out. The sample holds over 25,000 clones, roughly four fifths seen once. This specimen was CD4+ T cells sorted from PBMCs after roughly 17-hour stimulation, taken from a patient who received antiretroviral therapy. These receptors were obtained from an adult man with HIV who was CMV-seropositive.

The rearrangement links TRBV6-2 or TRBV6-3 to TRBJ1-1; D is possibly TRBD1 (6 bases). Per the germline V gene, CDR1 is MNHEY and CDR2 is SVGEGT. V lost 7 bases to trimming and J lost 2 bases, with 17 bases between them. This CDR3 has 15 residues. CDR3 sequence (DNA): TGTGCCAGCAACCCCAGACAGGTTCGAAACACTGAAGCTTTCTTT. It codes for CASNPRQVRNTEAFF.

V and J are TRBV7-9 and TRBJ2-7; D uncertain. The CDR3 spans 14 residues. Per germline, CDR1 SEHNR and CDR2 FQNEAQ (reference sequence). V lost 1 base and J lost 3, with 10 bases in between. CDR3 sequence: CASSLGQKNYEQYF. DNA for the CDR3: TGTGCCAGCAGCTTAGGGCAGAAAAACTACGAGCAGTACTTC.

The chain carries TRBV21-1 and TRBJ2-7; the table's D call of TRBD1 was not tested on the DNA. TRBV21-1 is noted as a pseudogene. The CDR3 extends over 14 amino acids. In DNA form, the CDR3 reads TGTGCCAGCTTCCAAAAGGGGTACTACAACGAGCAGTACTTC. Its protein is CASFQKGYYNEQYF.

This rearrangement joins TRBV4-3 to TRBJ1-6; possibly TRBD1 for D (5 bases). With 0 bases removed from V and 0 bases from J, the gap between germline ends came to 12 bases. CDR3 size: 18 residues. Per the germline V gene, CDR1 is LGHNA and CDR2 is YSLEER. The CDR3 sequence is CASSQDPAGSSYNSPLHF. CDR3 DNA sequence: TGCGCCAGCAGCCAAGATCCAGCAGGGAGCTCCTATAATTCACCCCTCCACTTT.

This clone was recorded a few times. The chain combines TRBV6-5 with TRBJ1-3, with D unresolved. This CDR3 region has 14 residues. Germline CDR1 and CDR2: MNHEY and SVGAGI. V lost 5 bases, J lost 4 bases, and 12 bases lay in between. Here the CDR3 DNA reads TGTGCCAGCAGTATAAGGAAGGACGGAAACACCATATATTTT. Translating it yields CASSIRKDGNTIYF.

The V and J genes are TRBV7-8 and TRBJ1-4, with D possibly being TRBD1 (6 bases). This CDR3 has 18 residues. The ends were cut back, 7 bases at V and 2 bases at J, with 23 bases in the middle. The germline V gene has CDR1 SGHVS and CDR2 FQNEAQ. CDR3 sequence: CASTRGGILRLTNEKLFF. In nucleotides, the CDR3 is TGTGCCAGCACCCGAGGGGGTATTCTAAGGTTGACTAATGAAAAACTGTTTTTT.

This clone was seen only once. This chain links TRBV2 with TRBJ2-3; possibly TRBD2 for D (6 bases). Per germline, CDR1 SNHLY and CDR2 FYNNEI. Trimming pared 4 bases from V and 1 base from J, leaving 15 bases between. The CDR3 contains 16 residues. CDR3 coding DNA: TGTGCCAGCAGTGTACGGGCGGGGAAGGGCACAGATACGCAGTATTTT. As protein: CASSVRAGKGTDTQYF.

The chain recombines TRBV12-3 or TRBV12-4 with TRBJ1-2; 10 bases fit TRBD1. V shed 8 bases and J 4 bases; nucleotides not matched to a gene: 4. The CDR3 has 13 amino acids. CDR3 coding DNA: TGTGCCAGCCAAGGGGACAGGGGCTATGGCTACACCTTC. It encodes CASQGDRGYGYTF.

J is TRBJ1-3 and V is TRBV27; 7 bases are shared with TRBD1. From germline, CDR1 is MNHEY and CDR2 SMNVEV (reference sequence). CDR3 length: 16 amino acids. Germline trimming cut 5 bases from V and 0 bases from J; bases unmatched to any gene: 7. This chain's CDR3 is CASSGLGTDSGNTIYF. CDR3 sequence (DNA): TGTGCCAGCAGTGGCCTTGGGACAGACTCTGGAAACACCATATATTTT.

The J gene is TRBJ1-5, the V gene TRBV7-9; a weak D match, TRBD1 (5 bases). This CDR3 contains 14 residues. Germline CDR1 and CDR2: SEHNR and FQNEAQ (reference sequence). V dropped 1 base and J dropped 4 bases, with 8 bases sitting between them. CDR3 coding DNA: TGTGCCAGCAGCTTAGTGGGGGGTAATCAGCCCCAGCATTTT. This codes for CASSLVGGNQPQHF. Full variable domain (remainder filled in from reference TRBV7-9 and TRBJ1-5): DTGVSQNPRHKITKRGQNVTFRCDPISEHNRLYWYRQTLGQGPEFLTYFQNEAQLEKSRLLSDRFSAERPKGSFSTLEIQRTEQGDSAMYLCASSLVGGNQPQHFGDGTRLSIL.

The DNA for the CDR3 is TGCAGCGTTGTTCTGGGCCCCTACGAGCAGTACTTC. Residues: CSVVLGPYEQYF. J is TRBJ2-7 and V is TRBV29-1; D ambiguous. The CDR3 consists of 12 residues. V was cut by 4 bases and J by 2 bases, with 9 bases left in between. CDR1 is SQVTM and CDR2 is ANQGSEA in the germline V gene.

The chain carries TRBV4-3 and TRBJ2-3, with a weak D call TRBD1 (6 bases). CDR1 and CDR2 (germline): LGHNA, YSLEER. Trimming cost V 4 bases and J 1 base, with 9 bases left between them. The CDR3 loop spans 14 amino acids. In nucleotides, the CDR3 is TGCGCCAGCAGCCCAGGGGAAGGCACAGATACGCAGTATTTT. Its translation is CASSPGEGTDTQYF.

The chain combines TRBV7-2 with TRBJ1-2; D ambiguous. Germline loops: CDR1 SGHTA, CDR2 FQGNSA. The CDR3 consists of 13 residues. V shed 1 base and J shed 4 bases, with 7 bases lying between them. This CDR3 is CASSLVSSYGYTF. CDR3 in DNA: TGTGCCAGCAGCTTAGTATCCAGCTATGGCTACACCTTC.

V usage is TRBV5-1 and J usage is TRBJ1-1; 9 bases agree with TRBD1. CDR3 size: 15 residues. The germline V gene encodes CDR1 SGHRS and CDR2 YFSETQ. V gave up 0 bases and J gave up 2 bases; unmatched junction bases: 2. The CDR3 DNA reads as TGCGCCAGCAGCTTGGCGACAGGGGGTAACACTGAAGCTTTCTTT. Translation: CASSLATGGNTEAFF.

The V call is TRBV3-1 (or the pseudogene TRBV3-2), the J call TRBJ2-1, with D hard to call. The CDR3 runs 11 residues. In germline, CDR1 is LGHDT, CDR2 YNNKEL (reference sequence). V was trimmed by 1 base and J by 8 bases, leaving 3 bases between them. The CDR3 nucleotides read TGTGCCAGCAGCCAAGGCGATGAGCAGTTCTTC. Translating it yields CASSQGDEQFF.

The V and J genes are TRBV6-2 or TRBV6-3 and TRBJ2-5; TRBD2 agrees at 10 bases. The CDR3 extends over 16 amino acids. The V segment lost 6 bases and the J segment 2 bases; nucleotides outside the gene matches: 9. Germline-derived CDR1 and CDR2 are MNHEY and SVGEGT. The CDR3 sequence: CASSLWSGGVQETQYF. CDR3 DNA sequence: TGTGCCAGCAGCCTCTGGAGCGGGGGGGTACAAGAGACCCAGTACTTC.

CDR3 DNA sequence: TGTGCCAGCAGCTCCGGACAGGGCCATGGCTACACCTTC. Its protein product is CASSSGQGHGYTF. The V call is TRBV6-5, the J call TRBJ1-2, with TRBD1 matching 8 bases. The CDR3 totals 13 residues. V shed 6 bases and J 6 bases; nucleotides not matched to a gene: 6. Germline assignment: CDR1 MNHEY and CDR2 SVGAGI.

This clone was detected only a few times. The J gene is TRBJ1-2, the V gene TRBV10-1, with 7 nucleotides matching TRBD1. CDR3 size: 14 residues. CDR1 is WNHNN, CDR2 SYGVQD, per germline (reference sequence). V lost 7 bases and J lost 6; bases outside the gene matches: 11. The CDR3 is CASKLQDRFHGYTF. CDR3 nucleotides: TGCGCCAGCAAGCTACAGGACAGGTTCCATGGCTACACCTTC.

J is TRBJ2-3 and V is TRBV7-2; TRBD2 matches 12 bases. The length of the CDR3 is 16 residues. In germline, CDR1 is SGHTA, CDR2 FQGNSA. The V gene end was trimmed by 5 bases and the J gene end by 1 base; junction bases not matched to a gene: 4. The CDR3 DNA reads TGTGCCAGCAGCACGCGACTAGCGGGGGGCACAGATACGCAGTATTTT. Amino acids: CASSTRLAGGTDTQYF.

CDR3 nucleotides: TGCAGCGTCCGACAGGGGGCGAGTTATGGCTACACCTTC. The encoded protein is CSVRQGASYGYTF. V gene TRBV29-1 combines with J gene TRBJ1-2; 10 nucleotides line up with TRBD1. V lost 6 bases to trimming and J lost 5 bases; unmatched junction nucleotides: 6. The germline V gene has CDR1 SQVTM and CDR2 ANQGSEA. The CDR3 contains 13 residues.

V and J are TRBV7-2 and TRBJ2-7; 9 nucleotides line up with TRBD1. This CDR3 has 17 residues. V shed 3 bases, J shed 4 bases, and the junction held 13 bases outside the gene matches. Germline V gene sequence: CDR1 SGHTA, CDR2 FQGNSA. In DNA, the CDR3 is TGTGCCAGCAGCTTCAACCCATCCGGGACAGGGTCTTACGAGCAGTACTTC. It specifies CASSFNPSGTGSYEQYF.

The chain employs TRBV4-1 and TRBJ1-3; D remains ambiguous. V shed 0 bases and J shed 6 bases, with 9 bases lying between them. This CDR3 contains 14 residues. Germline CDR1 MGHRA, CDR2 YSYEKL. The CDR3 is CASSQDQAANTIYF. CDR3 bases: TGCGCCAGCAGCCAAGACCAGGCGGCAAACACCATATATTTT.

The chain has TRBV27 and TRBJ2-1; D unclear. V shed 0 bases and J shed 4 bases, with 4 bases lying between them. CDR1 is MNHEY and CDR2 is SMNVEV in the germline V gene (reference sequence). This CDR3 is built from 13 residues. The CDR3 loop reads CASSLSPYNEQFF. The CDR3 DNA sequence: TGTGCCAGCAGTTTATCGCCATACAATGAGCAGTTCTTC.

V gene TRBV7-9 combines with J gene TRBJ1-6; D gene uncertain. Germline V gives CDR1 SEHNR, CDR2 FQNEAQ (reference sequence). This CDR3 region has 13 residues. With 5 bases removed from V and 8 bases from J, the gap between germline ends came to 10 bases. Written as DNA, the CDR3 is TGTGCCAGCAGCCCTCGGAGGGATTCACCCCTCCACTTT. It translates to CASSPRRDSPLHF.

The rearrangement uses TRBV6-5 and TRBJ2-1; D is unresolved. CDR1 is MNHEY and CDR2 is SVGAGI in the germline V gene. This CDR3 has 11 amino acids. V lost 4 bases and J 5 bases, leaving 3 bases between the germline ends. Written as DNA, the CDR3 is TGTGCCAGCAGTTCCCACAATGAGCAGTTCTTC. Its translation: CASSSHNEQFF.

The chain is built from TRBV3-1 (or the pseudogene TRBV3-2) and TRBJ1-3; no clear D gene. Germline assignment: CDR1 LGHDT and CDR2 YNNKEL (reference sequence). Trimming pared 4 bases from V and 2 bases from J, leaving 9 bases between. The CDR3 runs to 14 residues. DNA for the CDR3: TGTGCCAGCAGCCCCACCCGGACTGGAAACACCATATATTTT. This gives the protein CASSPTRTGNTIYF.

The V gene is TRBV10-3, the J gene TRBJ1-2, with 7 positions matching TRBD1. CDR1 and CDR2 from the germline V gene are ENHRY and SYGVKD. Germline trimming cut 6 bases from V and 8 bases from J; bases unmatched to any gene: 12. CDR3 size: 14 residues. CDR3 DNA sequence: TGTGCCATCAGACGGAACCAGGGGGACTGGGGCTACACCTTC. It encodes CAIRRNQGDWGYTF.

This clone was counted a few times. J is TRBJ2-5 and V is TRBV5-1; D is unresolved. V was shortened by 0 bases and J by 9 bases, with 18 bases between the two germline ends. CDR1 SGHRS and CDR2 YFSETQ come from the germline V gene. CDR3 length: 15 amino acids. In nucleotides, the CDR3 is TGCGCCAGCAGCTTGGCCCGGCAGAACCTAAGCCCCCAGTACTTC. Translating it yields CASSLARQNLSPQYF.

The chain combines TRBV4-3 with TRBJ2-7; 10 nucleotides line up with TRBD1. This CDR3 comprises 14 residues. V dropped 4 bases and J dropped 2; count of bases not matched to a gene: 2. Germline V gene sequence: CDR1 LGHNA, CDR2 YSLEER. The CDR3 nucleotides read TGCGCCAGCAGCCGAGGACAGGGGGCCTACGAGCAGTACTTC. Translation gives CASSRGQGAYEQYF.